The 19 T cell receptor beta chains below were found in one sample sequenced in a study of blood T cells in healthy people across ages. The use of a sample-barcoded 5' primer and a J-beta primer mix characterized a second PCR of roughly 7 to 12 cycles. TCRdb called the 5' RACE reads again in MiXCR, with one record for every CDR3 protein. This table has some 1.5 million distinct CDR3 sequences, approximately 28% appearing once. Sequencing input: blood. These TCRs come from a woman in her 30s in good health.

This rearrangement joins TRBV12-3 or TRBV12-4 to TRBJ2-1; 11 bases align to TRBD2. V was clipped by 8 bases and J by 7 bases; unmatched bases: 13. The CDR3 loop spans 16 amino acids. The CDR3 loop is CASGVRLAGSWNEQFF. The CDR3 region has the DNA TGTGCCAGCGGTGTAAGACTAGCGGGATCTTGGAATGAGCAGTTCTTC.

The V and J genes are TRBV9 and TRBJ2-2, with TRBD2 identical over 14 bases. Germline loops: CDR1 SGDLS, CDR2 YYNGEE. V shed 6 bases and J 4 bases; nucleotides not matched to a gene: 5. This CDR3 region has 16 residues. The CDR3 DNA reads TGTGCCAGCACCGGACTAGCGGGGGGCACCACCGGGGAGCTGTTTTTT. Protein sequence: CASTGLAGGTTGELFF.

This clonotype appeared a few times. This chain's CDR3 is CASSLLGWPQHF. The DNA for the CDR3 is TGTGCCAGCAGCTTGTTGGGGTGGCCCCAGCATTTT. The rearrangement joins TRBV5-5 to TRBJ1-5; D unclear. CDR1 SGHKS and CDR2 YYEKEE come from the germline V gene (reference sequence). Trimming stripped 1 base from V and 9 bases from J, with 8 bases between. The CDR3 extends over 12 amino acids. The complete variable domain, with remaining parts taken from reference TRBV5-5 and TRBJ1-5, reads DAGVTQSPTHLIKTRGQQVTLRCSPISGHKSVSWYQQVLGQGPQFIFQYYEKEERGRGNFPDRFSARQFPNYSSELNVNALLLGDSALYLCASSLLGWPQHFGDGTRLSIL.

This clonotype has just a few counts. The chain combines TRBV20-1 with TRBJ2-7; D remains ambiguous. The CDR3 covers 14 residues. In germline, CDR1 is DFQATT, CDR2 SNEGSKA (reference sequence). Trimming shortened V by 0 bases and J by 2 bases, and 11 bases separated the two germline ends. CDR3 residues: CSARDVNPPYEQYF. As DNA, the CDR3 is TGCAGTGCTAGAGATGTCAATCCTCCCTACGAGCAGTACTTC.

The J gene is TRBJ2-4, the V gene TRBV29-1, with TRBD2 identical over 13 bases. Germline V lookup: CDR1 SQVTM, CDR2 ANQGSEA. With 6 bases clipped from V and 4 bases from J, the junction kept 6 bases outside the gene matches. The CDR3 covers 15 residues. Here the CDR3 reads CSVETSGRVKNIQYF. DNA for the CDR3: TGCAGCGTCGAAACTAGCGGGAGGGTTAAAAACATTCAGTACTTC. The full variable domain, rest sourced from reference TRBV29-1 and TRBJ2-4, is SAVISQKPSRDICQRGTSLTIQCQVDSQVTMMFWYRQQPGQSLTLIATANQGSEATYESGFVIDKFPISRPNLTFSTLTVSNMSPEDSSIYLCSVETSGRVKNIQYFGAGTRLSVL.

V is TRBV6-2 or TRBV6-3 and J is TRBJ2-5, with 8 positions matching TRBD2. Germline lookup yields CDR1 MNHEY and CDR2 SVGEGT. The length of the CDR3 is 14 residues. J gave up 6 bases and V 2 bases, and 5 bases lay outside the gene matches. CDR3 in amino acids: CASSYPQREKTQYF. In DNA, the CDR3 is TGTGCCAGCAGTTACCCTCAGCGGGAGAAGACCCAGTACTTC.

The rearrangement joins TRBV5-1 to TRBJ1-1; maybe TRBD1 (6 bases). V lost 7 bases and J lost 1, with 20 bases in between. This CDR3 spans 16 amino acids. Germline CDR1 is SGHRS and CDR2 is YFSETQ. The CDR3 DNA follows: TGCGCCAGCTCATCCGGGGGGGCGATGAGGAACACTGAAGCTTTCTTT. Translated: CASSSGGAMRNTEAFF.

The chain links TRBV5-1 to TRBJ1-2; no clear D. The V gene lost 10 bases and the J gene lost 0 bases, with 19 bases spanning the gap. This CDR3 region has 15 residues. Germline CDR1 reads SGHRS; CDR2 reads YFSETQ. The CDR3 region is CACTWSGGTNYGYTF. The DNA for the CDR3 is TGCGCCTGCACCTGGAGTGGCGGAACTAACTATGGCTACACCTTC.

A few counts support this clonotype. This rearrangement joins TRBV5-1 to TRBJ2-4; TRBD1 aligns across 8 bases. V lost 1 base and J lost 13; bases outside the gene matches: 13. Germline CDR1 SGHRS, CDR2 YFSETQ. The CDR3 totals 15 residues. The chain's CDR3 is CASSLTGDRRSEQYF. CDR3 bases: TGCGCCAGCAGCTTGACCGGGGACAGGCGGTCGGAACAGTACTTC. Full variable domain (rest looked up from reference TRBV5-1 and TRBJ2-4): KAGVTQTPRYLIKTRGQQVTLSCSPISGHRSVSWYQQTPGQGLQFLFEYFSETQRNKGNFPGRFSGRQFSNSRSEMNVSTLELGDSALYLCASSLTGDRRSEQYFGAGTRLSVL.

The chain couples TRBV18 to TRBJ2-7; 9 bases agree with TRBD1. Germline-derived CDR1 and CDR2 are KGHSH and LQKENI. This CDR3 spans 14 amino acids. The V and J ends lost 5 bases and 5 bases, in that order; junction bases with no gene match: 7. CDR3 DNA sequence: TGTGCCAGCTCATTGGGGACAGGGATGCACGAGCAGTACTTC. Amino acids: CASSLGTGMHEQYF.

This clonotype was observed a handful of times. V usage is TRBV12-3 or TRBV12-4 and J usage is TRBJ1-2; possible D gene TRBD1, 5 bases. V was shortened by 2 bases and J by 4 bases, with 17 bases between the two germline ends. The CDR3 length is 16 residues. The CDR3 spells CASSLSGQRTGYGYTF. CDR3 DNA: TGTGCCAGCAGTTTATCGGGGCAGAGGACGGGCTATGGCTACACCTTC.

This rearrangement joins TRBV6-1 to TRBJ1-1; no firm D call. The CDR3 covers 14 residues. Germline CDR1 MNHNS, CDR2 SASEGT. V was trimmed by 4 bases and J by 8 bases, leaving 17 bases between them. The CDR3 sequence is CASSGNSESEEAFF. The CDR3 coding sequence is TGTGCCAGCAGTGGGAACAGCGAGTCGGAAGAAGCTTTCTTT.

Comments on this clonotype: A much larger clone lies a single base off, so this may be a read error. The chain recombines TRBV10-3 with TRBJ2-7; TRBD2 agrees at 7 bases. Trimming cost V 3 bases and J 7 bases; bases outside gene matches: 12. This CDR3 contains 15 residues. Per the germline V gene, CDR1 is ENHRY and CDR2 is SYGVKD. CDR3 protein: CAISDPSGSYNEQYF. DNA of the CDR3: TGTGCCATCAGTGACCCTAGCGGCTCCTACAATGAGCAGTACTTC.

There are a few counts of this clonotype. The chain uses TRBV29-1 and TRBJ1-1, with D maybe TRBD1 (6 bases). CDR1 and CDR2 (germline): SQVTM, ANQGSEA. The CDR3 is made up of 12 amino acids. V was trimmed by 7 bases and J by 6 bases, leaving 15 bases between them. The DNA for the CDR3 is TGCAGCGCCGACTCAGGGGAGGCTGAAGCTTTCTTT. It is translated as CSADSGEAEAFF.

The rearrangement links TRBV11-2 to TRBJ1-1; D is undetermined. The length of the CDR3 is 17 residues. Trimming took 2 bases from V and 3 from J, leaving 19 bases between them. Looked up from germline, CDR1 is SGHAT and CDR2 is FQNNGV. The CDR3 region has the DNA TGTGCCAGCAGCTTAAGAAGCCGCCGGCAGTGGGACACTGAAGCTTTCTTT. Its protein is CASSLRSRRQWDTEAFF.

The chain combines TRBV2 with TRBJ1-1; 8 bases align to TRBD1. With 6 bases clipped from V and 6 bases from J, the junction kept 9 bases outside the gene matches. The CDR3 length is 14 residues. CDR1 SNHLY and CDR2 FYNNEI come from the germline V gene. The CDR3 loop is CASSADRGEAEAFF. The CDR3 DNA reads as TGTGCCAGCAGCGCCGACAGGGGTGAGGCTGAAGCTTTCTTT.

With regard to this clonotype: At one end the junction does not follow the germline gene, possibly because of a read error. The V gene is TRBV2, the J gene TRBJ2-1, with 7 positions matching TRBD2. This CDR3 spans 15 amino acids. Germline V gene sequence: CDR1 SNHLY, CDR2 FYNNEI. The CDR3, as DNA: TGTGCCAGCACACTAGCGCCAAGCTCCTACAATGAGCAGTTGTTC. This encodes CASTLAPSSYNEQLF.

J is TRBJ2-2 and V is TRBV12-3 or TRBV12-4; TRBD1 might be the D (5 bases). This CDR3 spans 16 amino acids. V was trimmed by 5 bases and J by 5 bases, leaving 18 bases between them. The CDR3 region has the DNA TGTGCCAGCAGTCCTGCTGGGGCTAGAGAAACCGGGGAGCTGTTTTTT. It codes for CASSPAGARETGELFF.

This clonotype has just a few counts. The V and J genes are TRBV5-5 and TRBJ2-7; unclear D gene. This CDR3 contains 15 residues. Trimming took 0 bases from V and 7 from J, leaving 17 bases between them. Germline lookup yields CDR1 SGHKS and CDR2 YYEKEE (reference sequence). The CDR3 loop reads CASSLVGLGVREQYF. In DNA form, the CDR3 reads TGTGCCAGCAGCTTGGTAGGTCTCGGCGTGCGGGAGCAGTACTTC.